The present TCR beta chain was sequenced within a study of cytomegalovirus exposure and HLA in healthy donors (dated by TCRdb to 2017 to 2019). In the study overall: An earlier analysis of some 620 of the donors reported about 280 Gb of sequence data and 95 million to 120 million unique TCR beta sequences obtained from 180 million or so T cells. Around 320 gigabases of sequencing data and approximately 84 million unique TCR sequences were included in an early release covering roughly 600 HLA-typed donors. Of the roughly 400 genotyped donors, 81% fell in the genetic ancestry cluster associated with self-reported Caucasian donors. The study aimed to test whether signatures of past pathogen exposure could be identified by cataloging public T cell receptors. The study used immunosequencing to profile the T cell repertoires of about 670 subjects and linked those repertoires to cytomegalovirus serostatus. A separate validation cohort of roughly 130 different subjects was used in addition to the approximately 610-subject first cohort. High-throughput TCR immunosequencing, statistical association of individual TCRs with disease status, and machine learning were combined to predict cytomegalovirus infection status. A later analysis re-analyzed previously published TCR beta repertoires from 600 to 850 donors and added high-resolution HLA genotyping to study TCR occurrence patterns. The later analysis used no new phenotypic data to find candidate immune exposures, relying instead on TCR beta sequences and their occurrence across donors. An earlier analysis of approximately 580 of the donors used high-throughput TCR beta sequencing to judge whether each TCR beta V gene segment behaved as functional or pseudogenic. Donor age, sex, ethnicity and CMV serostatus were compiled together with the repertoire data. In a later genetic analysis, genome-wide SNP genotypes for 398 of the 666 donors were used, and that subset was treated as a discovery cohort. Every repertoire in the discovery cohort had been generated on one and the same sequencing platform. Both class I and class II loci were covered by HLA typing, at four-digit resolution. Typing coverage differed by locus: A, B, C, DRB1 and DQB1 were typed in roughly 629-630 donors, DQA1 in around 500, DPA1 in 600 to 610, and DPB1 in just under 490. Roughly 5 DR-DQ haplotypes were handled as single units for association and clustering, since linkage in the cohort was strong. Across approximately 400 genotyped donors of the cohort, an average of approximately 200,000 unique TCR beta nucleotide sequences per donor were sequenced, and roughly a sixth of those sequences were non-productive.

The germline V gene sets CDR1 to SGHVS and CDR2 to FQNEAQ. The V end loses 6 bases and the J end loses 0 bases, and a stretch of 10 bases separates them. The CDR3, from cysteine to phenylalanine, totals 14 residues. Just CDR3 DNA is preserved here, 42 bases in frame from base 1. Overall study outcomes, separate from this receptor: A further reported finding was that TCR beta sequences accurately predicted the HLA-A and HLA-B alleles for most subjects in the first cohort. The authors suggested that the approach could potentially be generalized to other disease states and immunological phenotypes. Some IMGT-functional V segments, including TRBV6-2 and TRBV6-3, could not be distinguished by the 87-base-pair reads and were therefore excluded. A later analysis found that most CMV-associated TCR beta chains appeared HLA-restricted, with HLA associations seemingly driven largely by CMV exposure. The classifier was reported to diagnose cytomegalovirus status with high specificity and sensitivity in both the original and validation cohorts. Approximately 18 rarely observed V segments, including chromosome 9 orphons, were excluded from the earlier analysis of approximately 600 of the donors because counts were too low. Most TCR sequences were observed very rarely across donors, whereas some public TCRs were present in many individuals. In a later genetic analysis, a missense DCLRE1C variant was associated with V-gene and J-gene trimming of TCR beta chains, and the association was replicated in an independent cohort. Linkage disequilibrium might explain the correlated functional status among segregating V segments, but an unknown experimental factor could not be ruled out. An earlier analysis of approximately 590 of the donors showed that most TCR beta V segments appeared in productive rearrangements either about 87% or about 30% of the time, which broadly matched IMGT annotations. Strong co-occurrence of HLA alleles, especially DR and DQ, made assigning TCR associations to individual alleles difficult. A few of the identified cytomegalovirus-associated TCR beta chains were confirmed in vitro to be specific for cytomegalovirus antigens. Sequencing depth was assumed to be roughly uniform across donors in the presence/absence analyses, though that assumption may not hold. In a later analysis, the rate of TCR association differed among HLA loci, with DRB1 alleles having the most associated TCRs and HLA-C alleles having the fewest. According to a later analysis, parvovirus B19, influenza, CMV and Epstein-Barr virus appeared linked to several top co-occurrence clusters. A cluster of highly shared sequence variants was judged likely to represent a technical artifact of the sequencing pipeline. Because HLA typing was missing for some donors at each locus, association tests included only the typed subset. In a later analysis, HLA-associated TCR beta chains were found to be more clonally expanded and to have lower generation probabilities than equally common non-associated chains. CMV serostatus was the only immune exposure information available for the cohort. According to a later genetic analysis, donors in an Asian-associated ancestry cluster had fewer N-insertions in productive TCRs than the approximately 670-donor mean. A later analysis associated about 17,000 TCR beta sequences with specific HLA alleles at a false discovery rate of 0.05. In the study, some 160 TCR beta chains were listed as associated with cytomegalovirus. In this cohort, only TCR beta chains were sequenced, and detectable features were limited by the absence of alpha or paired-chain data.

The library was built by means of the immunoSEQ multiplex PCR assay. For the multiplex PCR, a mixture combining 60 forward primers for TCR Vbeta segments and 13 reverse primers for TCR Jbeta segments was used. A multiplex PCR assay on genomic DNA amplified the CDR3 region of rearranged TCR beta genes. Amplified TCR beta libraries were sequenced as 87-base-pair reads on the Illumina HiSeq System. Turning to the authors' computational methods: In a later analysis, tens of millions of unique TCR beta chains were counted across the approximately 640 repertoires, and roughly 10 million of these chains were shared by at least two donors. Raw reads were error-corrected and collapsed into unique sequences by a nearest-neighbor algorithm in which closely related sequences were merged to remove PCR and sequencing errors. Alignment of CDR3 sequences to IMGT reference sequences was used to assign V, D and J gene segments. For a sequence to be retained, at least a six-nucleotide match to both a V gene segment and a J gene segment was required. A rearrangement counted as productive if the CDR3 had no stop codons and remained in frame with V and J, and every other rearrangement counted as non-productive. CDR3 was defined according to IMGT convention as the region running from the second conserved V-encoded cysteine to the conserved J-encoded phenylalanine. The earlier analysis of fewer than 750 of the donors excluded sequences that lacked an unambiguous match to a single V gene segment. In an earlier analysis of roughly 600 of the donors, a V segment was called functional when productive rearrangements were above 56.7%, and segregating when the standard deviation between donors exceeded 5%. A statistical classification framework was built for diagnosing cytomegalovirus status from the catalog of TCR beta chain sequences. In a later analysis, V and J genes were assigned by comparing TCR nucleotide sequences against IMGT/GENE-DB human TR gene sequences. A later analysis assigned CDR3 sequences and most-parsimonious VDJ recombination scenarios with the TCRdist pipeline. In a later analysis, each TCR beta chain was defined by its CDR3 amino acid sequence together with its V-gene family, and reads lacking a unique V-gene family were excluded. In a later analysis, fewer than 650 highly shared, low-generation-probability nucleotide sequences were removed to address suspected cross-contamination and a sequencing artifact. In a later analysis, a clonal expansion index for each public chain was calculated from normalized within-repertoire ranks of inferred template counts. In a later analysis, generation probabilities were computed using a VDJ recombination model fitted to out-of-frame rearrangements, and the results were checked against IGoR. A later analysis scored TCR-TCR, TCR-HLA and TCR-CMV co-occurrence with hypergeometric tests, applying a repertoire-size bias correction to TCR pairs. A later analysis estimated false discovery rates by permuting HLA or CMV assignments 20 times. In a later analysis, co-occurring TCRs were grouped using DBSCAN, with TCRdist sequence similarity added in when clustering inside HLA-allele-positive subsets. Repertoires with fewer than 30,000 or more than 120,000 public chains were left out of co-occurrence clustering, as were about 5 repertoires with anomalous nucleotide sharing. TCRdb obtained this table from immuneACCESS and retained in-frame rearrangements with V and J assigned. These tables miss some clones; where compared with another copy, unresolved V genes account for less than half of the shortfall, and the remainder is unexplained. That table is the source of V, J and clone size, and D and trimming were worked out from the DNA. The sample includes about 100,000 clones, with roughly three quarters observed a single time. The leading ten clones occupy around 3.8% of the sample.

As concerns this clone: Its antigen has not been determined. Per-base quality was not reported, and no clone a single base away is much larger than it.

In total, over 600 healthy bone marrow donors made up the cohort. At the time of sampling, all cohort members were nominally healthy, though unrecorded immune exposures were likely present. The donor was CMV seropositive and was included in the group of about 290 seropositive cohort members. Each donor provided a peripheral blood sample, and peripheral blood mononuclear cells were used for TCR beta sequencing. Genomic DNA was extracted from the blood cell samples with the Qiagen DNeasy Blood Extraction Kit. The V and J segments used are TRBV7-8 and TRBJ2-3; the D gene is unclear. The clonotype comes from a woman aged 50 to 60 in good health and CMV-seropositive. Sequences were obtained from PBMCs. The DNA sequence reads TGTGCCAGCAGTGAGATCGTAAGCACAGATACGCAGTATTTT. Translated, it reads CASSEIVSTDTQYF.